Listed below are T cell receptor beta chains from one sample, sequenced in a study of regulatory T cells in long-lasting Graves disease. MiXCR, applied by TCRdb to the multiplex PCR reads, yields one record per CDR3 protein. The top ten clones hold approximately 17% of a sample with approximately 350,000 distinct CDR3 sequences, around 11% of them seen once. This sample also appeared in a second study, on T cells in Graves' hyperthyroidism and ophthalmopathy.

The sequencing used peripheral blood mononuclear cells (PBMCs), collected at new diagnosis, from a patient treated with antithyroid drugs. The receptors derive from a woman aged 18-29 years with Graves disease. Both conserved end residues are trimmed from each CDR3. The order of the fields is V gene, CDR3 protein.

>TRBV27
ASSLQGITGELF
>TRBV4-3
ASSPMGPGTEAF
>TRBV12-3/TRBV12-4
ASSEGPPAGETQY
>TRBV6-1
ASRRLEPGVEQY
>TRBV20-1
SARDVVAGVGSEF
>TRBV20-1
SALRGTMNTEAF
>TRBV6-1
ASMNRVGETQY
>TRBV15
ATRDTLNEKLF
>TRBV11-2
ASTESVSSYNEQF
>TRBV19
ASSLSGTPRNTEAF
>TRBV6-1
ASSDWTRADTDTQY
>TRBV27
ASSSGLIRGRTNSYNEQF
>TRBV20-1
SARSPTRSSYNEQF
>TRBV15
ATSRDFPSGNTIY
>TRBV7-9
ASSGTGKPYEQY
>TRBV27
ASSLVVGPDTQY
>TRBV6-2/TRBV6-3
ASSYQGQAVSPLH
>TRBV7-2
ASSLFTLGAGAMNEQF